The 21 T cell receptor beta chains below all came from one sample that was sequenced in a study of T cells in Graves' hyperthyroidism and ophthalmopathy. Amplification of TCR beta CDR3 regions was performed using RNA transcripts as template. Primed by the HTBI set, a first-round RT-PCR was run on the TCR CDR3. TCRdb recomputed calls from the multiplex PCR reads with MiXCR, one row per CDR3 protein. Of approximately 300,000 distinct CDR3 sequences listed, approximately 17% are singletons. Sequenced sample: blood. Source of these receptors: a woman in her sixties or seventies with Graves' ophthalmopathy.

There are many counts of this clonotype. The chain is built from TRBV27 and TRBJ1-1; TRBD1 agrees at 8 bases. There are 17 residues in the CDR3. Germline CDR1 reads MNHEY; CDR2 reads SMNVEV (reference sequence). V gave up 7 bases and J gave up 0 bases; unmatched junction bases: 13. DNA of the CDR3: TGTGCCAGCATCCCCATCAGGGGGCGTAAGATGAACACTGAAGCTTTCTTT. Encoded protein: CASIPIRGRKMNTEAFF.

This clonotype was counted between two and nine times. The chain carries TRBV7-2 and TRBJ2-7; 8 nucleotides agree with TRBD2. Trimming cost V 4 bases and J 5 bases; bases outside gene matches: 13. There are 16 residues in the CDR3. Germline V lookup: CDR1 SGHTA, CDR2 FQGNSA. CDR3: CASSSSPGLGPDEQYF. The CDR3 nucleotides are TGTGCCAGCAGCTCCTCCCCGGGACTAGGGCCCGACGAGCAGTACTTC.

Worth noting for this clonotype: The junction departs from germline at one end; a sequencing error may be responsible. The chain links TRBV5-1 to TRBJ2-7; D possibly corresponds to TRBD2 (6 bases). Germline values: CDR1 SGHRS, CDR2 YFSETQ. This CDR3 has 15 residues. Written as DNA, the CDR3 is TGTGCCAGCAGCTTGGTGGCGGGAATGAATAACGAGCAGTACTTC. It is translated as CASSLVAGMNNEQYF.

In this sample, this clonotype turned up a few times. The CDR3 here is CASSGGGFYNEQFF. In DNA, the CDR3 is TGCGCCAGCAGCGGCGGCGGGTTCTACAATGAGCAGTTCTTC. The chain uses TRBV5-1 and TRBJ2-1; a weak D match, TRBD2 (5 bases). The germline V gene encodes CDR1 SGHRS and CDR2 YFSETQ. V was shortened by 4 bases and J by 3 bases, with 11 bases between the two germline ends. There are 14 residues in the CDR3.

This clonotype was seen at least ten times. The chain couples TRBV5-1 to TRBJ2-7; D is possibly TRBD1 (6 bases). V shed 0 bases and J shed 5 bases, with 15 bases lying between them. The CDR3 sequence is 15 residues long. CDR1 is SGHRS, CDR2 YFSETQ, per germline. Here the CDR3 DNA reads TGCGCCAGCAGCTTGGACGGTTTGGGGGCGGACGAGCAGTACTTC. This sequence encodes CASSLDGLGADEQYF. The full variable domain, with the rest looked up from reference TRBV5-1 and TRBJ2-7, is KAGVTQTPRYLIKTRGQQVTLSCSPISGHRSVSWYQQTPGQGLQFLFEYFSETQRNKGNFPGRFSGRQFSNSRSEMNVSTLELGDSALYLCASSLDGLGADEQYFGPGTRLTVT.

The chain recombines TRBV20-1 with TRBJ1-4; D is unresolved. Germline CDR1 and CDR2: DFQATT and SNEGSKA (reference sequence). The CDR3 is 12 amino acids. The V and J ends lost 4 bases and 7 bases respectively, with 10 bases between them. CDR3 DNA sequence: TGCAGTGCTACGGCGGGGATTGAAAAACTGTTTTTT. Residues: CSATAGIEKLFF.

This clonotype appeared a few times. V and J are TRBV19 and TRBJ2-7; maybe TRBD2 (6 bases). Trimming took 5 bases from V and 8 from J, leaving 25 bases between them. The CDR3 runs to 16 residues. CDR1 is LNHDA and CDR2 is SQIVND in the germline V gene (reference sequence). The CDR3 DNA sequence: TGTGCCAGTAGTGGAACCACCGGGACTCCCGGGGGACAGCAGTACTTC. Protein product: CASSGTTGTPGGQQYF.

This clonotype came up a few times. The rearrangement joins TRBV19 to TRBJ1-5; no reliable D call. Germline CDR1 and CDR2: LNHDA and SQIVND (reference sequence). Trimming cost V 3 bases and J 4 bases, with 10 bases left between them. CDR3 length equals 14 residues. CDR3 residues: CASSIRARNQPQHF. The CDR3 nucleotides read TGTGCCAGTAGTATTAGGGCGAGGAATCAGCCCCAGCATTTT.

This clonotype showed up many times. V gene TRBV9 combines with J gene TRBJ2-1; 7 bases fit TRBD2. V was clipped by 0 bases and J by 0 bases; unmatched bases: 9. CDR3 length: 18 residues. From germline, CDR1 is SGDLS and CDR2 YYNGEE. The CDR3 DNA reads TGTGCCAGCAGCGTAGCCCGCGGGGGTGTTCGCTCCTACAATGAGCAGTTCTTC. Its protein product is CASSVARGGVRSYNEQFF.

About this clonotype: Being one base from a much bigger clone, this may be a read error. The V call is TRBV20-1, the J call TRBJ2-1; TRBD2 is a possible D gene (6 bases). The CDR3 sequence is 13 residues long. Germline loops: CDR1 DFQATT, CDR2 SNEGSKA (reference sequence). V was trimmed by 7 bases and J by 6 bases, leaving 16 bases between them. For the CDR3, the DNA is TGCAGTGTTAGTTTGTACGGGAGCAATGAGCAGTTCTTC. This translates into CSVSLYGSNEQFF.

This clonotype was detected many times. This rearrangement joins TRBV10-3 to TRBJ2-7; 7 bases fit TRBD1. CDR1 is ENHRY and CDR2 is SYGVKD in the germline V gene. The V gene end was trimmed by 0 bases and the J gene end by 5 bases; junction bases not matched to a gene: 4. This CDR3 is built from 14 residues. CDR3 loop: CAISESTGNDEQYF. The DNA of the CDR3 is TGTGCCATCAGTGAGTCGACAGGGAACGACGAGCAGTACTTC.

The DNA of the CDR3 is TGTGCCAGCAGTCGGGAGGGGGCCCAAGATACGCAGTATTTT. It encodes CASSREGAQDTQYF. This chain links TRBV6-4 with TRBJ2-3; D is perhaps TRBD2 (8 bases). The CDR3 contains 14 residues. Germline assignment: CDR1 MRHNA and CDR2 SNTAGT. V lost 5 bases and J 5 bases, leaving 14 bases between the germline ends.

This clonotype has more than one count but fewer than ten. The V and J genes are TRBV30 and TRBJ2-7; the match to TRBD1 covers 12 bases. The CDR3 covers 15 residues. V was pared by 5 bases and J by 0 bases, with 5 bases of the junction left unmatched. From germline, CDR1 is GTSNPN and CDR2 SVGIG (reference sequence). CDR3 nucleotide sequence: TGTGCCTGGGGGACAGGGGGCTTCGCCTCCTACGAGCAGTACTTC. It is translated as CAWGTGGFASYEQYF. The variable domain in full, completed from reference TRBV30 and TRBJ2-7, reads SQTIHQWPATLVQPVGSPLSLECTVEGTSNPNLYWYRQAAGRGLQLLFYSVGIGQISSEVPQNLSASRPQDRQFILSSKKLLLSDSGFYLCAWGTGGFASYEQYFGPGTRLTVT.

This clonotype was detected only a few times. The chain recombines TRBV6-6 with TRBJ2-5; TRBD1 matches 7 bases. This CDR3 comprises 14 residues. With 0 bases clipped from V and 4 bases from J, the junction kept 2 bases outside the gene matches. The V gene's germline CDR1 is MNHNY and CDR2 SVGAGI (reference sequence). The CDR3 reads CASSYSNRGETQYF. CDR3 nucleotides: TGTGCCAGCAGTTACTCGAACAGGGGAGAGACCCAGTACTTC.

This clonotype was seen at least ten times. This chain connects TRBV5-1 to TRBJ2-7; D might be TRBD1 or TRBD2, each matching 5 bases. Trimming shortened V by 3 bases and J by 6 bases, and 22 bases separated the two germline ends. The CDR3 is made up of 16 amino acids. The germline V gene encodes CDR1 SGHRS and CDR2 YFSETQ. The CDR3 DNA follows: TGCGCCAGCAGCTCCGACCCCGGGACGGTGTCGGGCGAGCAGTACTTC. Its protein product is CASSSDPGTVSGEQYF.

In this sample, this clonotype turned up many times. The chain links TRBV20-1 to TRBJ2-3; the match to TRBD1 covers 7 bases. Germline loops: CDR1 DFQATT, CDR2 SNEGSKA (reference sequence). The CDR3 loop spans 13 amino acids. CDR3 protein: CSSQGMGTDTQYF. The CDR3 DNA reads as TGCAGCTCACAGGGGATGGGCACAGATACGCAGTATTTT.

V usage is TRBV25-1 and J usage is TRBJ1-3; 8 nucleotides agree with TRBD1. V was pared by 3 bases and J by 4 bases, with 8 bases of the junction left unmatched. Germline CDR1 and CDR2: MGHDK and SYGVNS. The CDR3 sequence is 16 residues long. This CDR3 reads CASSDNRGSAGNTIYF. The CDR3 DNA sequence: TGTGCCAGCAGTGATAACAGGGGGTCAGCGGGAAACACCATATATTTT. The full variable domain, completed using reference TRBV25-1 and TRBJ1-3, is EADIYQTPRYLVIGTGKKITLECSQTMGHDKMYWYQQDPGMELHLIHYSYGVNSTEKGDLSSESTVSRIRTEHFPLTLESARPSHTSQYLCASSDNRGSAGNTIYFGEGSWLTVV.

This chain uses TRBV27 with TRBJ2-4, with D possibly being TRBD2 (6 bases). CDR1 and CDR2 (germline): MNHEY, SMNVEV (reference sequence). The CDR3 has 14 residues. With 5 bases removed from V and 5 bases from J, the gap between germline ends came to 13 bases. As DNA, the CDR3 is TGTGCCAGCAGTCTGGAGGGACGCCAAAACATTCAGTACTTC. It is translated as CASSLEGRQNIQYF.

This clonotype has a count of ten or more. The chain uses TRBV20-1 and TRBJ1-1, with D possibly TRBD1 on 6 matching bases. V was pared by 5 bases and J by 6 bases, with 13 bases between. This CDR3 spans 12 amino acids. Germline loops: CDR1 DFQATT, CDR2 SNEGSKA (reference sequence). CDR3 in amino acids: CSASQGGAEAFF. Here the CDR3 DNA reads TGCAGTGCTTCACAGGGAGGAGCTGAAGCTTTCTTT.

This clonotype was seen only a few times. The V call is TRBV20-1, the J call TRBJ2-5, with 7 bases that match TRBD2. Germline lookup yields CDR1 DFQATT and CDR2 SNEGSKA (reference sequence). The J segment lost 5 bases and the V segment lost 0 bases, leaving 12 bases of the junction unmatched. The CDR3 is 16 residues long. Here the CDR3 reads CSARDWASGSQETQYF. For the CDR3, the DNA is TGCAGTGCTAGAGATTGGGCTAGCGGCTCTCAGGAGACCCAGTACTTC.

This clonotype was observed a few times. This chain links TRBV11-2 with TRBJ1-3; D is uncertain. V lost 2 bases to trimming and J lost 0 bases, with 8 bases between them. Germline V gene sequence: CDR1 SGHAT, CDR2 FQNNGV. This CDR3 spans 15 amino acids. This chain's CDR3 is CASSLMFSSGNTIYF. As DNA, the CDR3 is TGTGCCAGCAGCTTAATGTTTAGCTCTGGAAACACCATATATTTT.